This T cell receptor (beta chain) is from a study of T cell repertoires in cytomegalovirus infection. In the study overall: Indicated by public TCR beta signatures were CMV infection and matching HLA type.

From the reads, TCRdb called clonotypes with MiXCR, one entry per CDR3 protein. The sample holds roughly 280,000 distinct CDR3 sequences, 12% to 15% seen once. Notes on the study in general: The ex vivo response showed dominance by HLA-C-restricted CMV-specific TCR beta clonotypes. Based on cumulative public TCR beta family frequency, carriers of CMV plus the relevant HLA were identified.

This clonotype was observed at least ten times. The antigen is not known. The origin of this receptor is a human donor in good health (CMV status not recorded). Some clones in this sample may be carry-over from other donors' samples. Material: PBMCs.

The chain's CDR3 is CASSLPGGNEQFF. The CDR3 bases are TGTGCCAGCAGCCTACCGGGGGGCAATGAGCAGTTCTTC. The gene calls are TRBV5-4 and TRBJ2-1; the match to TRBD2 covers 7 bases. V gave up 4 bases and J gave up 6 bases; unmatched junction bases: 4. This CDR3 has 13 amino acids. CDR1 and CDR2 from the germline V gene are SGHNT and YYREEE (reference sequence).